In its sample, the clone carrying this TCR beta chain was seen a few times. Amplification of TCR beta CDR3 regions was performed using RNA transcripts as template. TCR CDR3 regions were first amplified by RT-PCR with HTBI primers. TCRdb re-derived calls from the multiplex PCR reads in MiXCR, one entry per CDR3 protein. The sample lists hundreds of thousands of distinct CDR3 sequences, 14% to 15% occurring once. The CDR3 length is 15 residues. The V end lost 1 base, the J end lost 3 bases, and 12 bases lay between the germline ends. From germline, CDR1 is MGHRA and CDR2 YSYEKL. The entry originates in a study of T cells in Graves' hyperthyroidism and ophthalmopathy. Overall study: Peripheral blood was obtained at initial diagnosis, preceding any treatment.

Sequencing was done on a sample of blood. This clonotype originated in a woman in her twenties or thirties with Graves' hyperthyroidism. The chain recombines TRBV4-1 with TRBJ1-2; weak D call: TRBD1 (5 bases). Here the CDR3 DNA reads TGCGCCAGCAGCCAAGGAGCGCGGGGACACTATGGCTACACCTTC. It yields the protein CASSQGARGHYGYTF.